The 27 T cell receptor beta chains below all came from one sample that was sequenced in a study of cytomegalovirus exposure and HLA in healthy donors. It was with 60 Vbeta and 13 Jbeta primers that the PCR ran. TCRdb's copy holds only in-frame clones and misses some; the assay was immunoSEQ multiplex PCR. Of 100,000 to 150,000 clones listed, 85% to 90% are singletons. Input material: PBMCs. The receptors were sampled from a woman aged 25 to 45 in good health and CMV-seronegative.

The chain carries TRBV29-1 and TRBJ1-2, with D maybe TRBD1 (6 bases). Trimming left V 0 bases short and J 4 bases short, with 12 bases between. The CDR3 covers 14 residues. Germline CDR1 SQVTM, CDR2 ANQGSEA. CDR3 sequence reads: CSVEDRGTPYGYTF. The CDR3 DNA follows: TGCAGCGTTGAAGATCGAGGGACACCCTATGGCTACACCTTC.

This clone was recorded a few times. In DNA form, the CDR3 reads TGTGCCAGCAGCTCCGGGACAGGGGATGAAGCTTTCTTT. Translated, it gives CASSSGTGDEAFF. V gene TRBV7-9 combines with J gene TRBJ1-1, with 10 positions matching TRBD1. V lost 4 bases, J lost 7 bases, and 3 bases stayed unmatched. The CDR3 spans 13 residues. The germline V gene encodes CDR1 SEHNR and CDR2 FQNEAQ (reference sequence). The variable domain in full, completed from reference TRBV7-9 and TRBJ1-1, reads DTGVSQNPRHKITKRGQNVTFRCDPISEHNRLYWYRQTLGQGPEFLTYFQNEAQLEKSRLLSDRFSAERPKGSFSTLEIQRTEQGDSAMYLCASSSGTGDEAFFGQGTRLTVV.

The count of this clone is one. J is TRBJ2-7 and V is TRBV10-2; the match to TRBD2 covers 9 bases. This CDR3 comprises 14 residues. Losses at the gene ends were 6 bases for V and 0 bases for J; bases not matched to a gene: 3. Germline CDR1 is WSHSY and CDR2 is SAAADI. CDR3: CASRLAGSSYEQYF. The CDR3 DNA reads as TGCGCCAGCAGGCTAGCGGGGAGCTCCTACGAGCAGTACTTC.

This chain links TRBV19 with TRBJ2-3; D call uncertain. There are 13 residues in the CDR3. V shed 10 bases and J shed 10 bases, with 21 bases lying between them. Germline values: CDR1 LNHDA, CDR2 SQIVND (reference sequence). The CDR3 loop reads CATASRNEWAQYF. CDR3 bases: TGTGCCACTGCATCCAGGAACGAGTGGGCGCAGTATTTT. The full variable domain, rest sourced from reference TRBV19 and TRBJ2-3, is DGGITQSPKYLFRKEGQNVTLSCEQNLNHDAMYWYRQDPGQGLRLIYYSQIVNDFQKGDIAEGYSVSREKKESFPLTVTSAQKNPTAFYLCATASRNEWAQYFGPGTRLTVL.

In regard to this clone: Other DNA sequences in the sample encode the same CDR3. The rearrangement uses TRBV6-5 and TRBJ2-7; TRBD1 matches 8 bases. The CDR3 consists of 14 residues. Germline CDR1 MNHEY, CDR2 SVGAGI. Germline trimming cut 0 bases from V and 4 bases from J; bases unmatched to any gene: 2. The CDR3 is CASSYSGTGYEQYF. CDR3 DNA sequence: TGTGCCAGCAGTTACTCGGGGACAGGATACGAGCAGTACTTC.

The gene calls are TRBV5-4 and TRBJ1-2; tentatively, D is TRBD1 (5 bases). Trimming took off 3 bases at V and 2 bases at J, with 14 bases between the two ends. In germline, CDR1 is SGHNT, CDR2 YYREEE (reference sequence). This CDR3 comprises 15 residues. The CDR3: CASSYERGLNYGYTF. CDR3 nucleotides: TGTGCCAGCAGCTACGAGCGGGGGTTGAACTATGGCTACACCTTC.

The chain links TRBV2 to TRBJ1-4; possible D gene TRBD1, 6 bases. The CDR3 has 14 amino acids. The germline V and J ends were trimmed by 1 base and 6 bases, with 9 bases remaining between them. The germline V gene has CDR1 SNHLY and CDR2 FYNNEI. The CDR3, as DNA: TGTGCCAGCAGTGAAGGCAGGGGCTATGAAAAACTGTTTTTT. Residues: CASSEGRGYEKLFF.

This chain joins TRBV4-3 and TRBJ2-3; the match to TRBD2 covers 13 bases. This CDR3 has 16 amino acids. With 3 bases clipped from V and 5 bases from J, the junction kept 5 bases outside the gene matches. The germline CDR1 and CDR2 sequences are LGHNA and YSLEER. The CDR3 protein is CASSQTSGGRGDTQYF. As DNA, the CDR3 is TGCGCCAGCAGCCAGACTAGCGGGGGGCGGGGAGATACGCAGTATTTT.

The chain is built from TRBV4-3 and TRBJ1-5; TRBD1 matches at 9 bases. Losses at the gene ends were 2 bases for V and 4 bases for J; bases not matched to a gene: 12. In germline, CDR1 is LGHNA, CDR2 YSLEER. This CDR3 spans 18 amino acids. CDR3 sequence (DNA): TGCGCCAGCAGCCAACCGGGACAGGGAACACCGAGGAATCAGCCCCAGCATTTT. This translates into CASSQPGQGTPRNQPQHF.

V usage is TRBV28 and J usage is TRBJ2-5; TRBD2 might be the D (6 bases). The DNA end is more similar to TRBJ2-7, so the J call may be wrong. Germline V gene lookup returns CDR1 MDHEN and CDR2 SYDVKM. The CDR3 runs 18 residues. The CDR3: CASSSFLMEGTPSYEQYF. DNA of the CDR3: TGTGCCAGCAGTTCCTTTTTGATGGAGGGTACACCCTCCTACGAGCAGTACTTC.

The rearrangement uses TRBV10-3 and TRBJ2-7, with D possibly being TRBD2 (6 bases). Germline V lookup: CDR1 ENHRY, CDR2 SYGVKD. The CDR3 contains 17 residues. Trimming pared 3 bases from V and 6 bases from J, leaving 24 bases between. The CDR3 region has the DNA TGTGCCATCAGTGAAAAGCTCGGGGGATGGGAGTCCGGCGAGCAGTACTTC. Its translation: CAISEKLGGWESGEQYF.

V is TRBV7-2 and J is TRBJ2-7; the D gene is possibly TRBD1 (5 bases). Per germline, CDR1 SGHTA and CDR2 FQGNSA. The CDR3 is 18 amino acids. Trimming left V 2 bases short and J 2 bases short, with 22 bases between. The CDR3 coding sequence is TGTGCCAGCAGCTTAAGGTCTAGGGGCAGGTTGGTCCCCTACGAGCAGTACTTC. Translating gives CASSLRSRGRLVPYEQYF.

The chain combines TRBV7-9 with TRBJ1-2; D unresolved. From germline, CDR1 is SEHNR and CDR2 FQNEAQ (reference sequence). The CDR3 extends over 15 amino acids. With 3 bases removed from V and 0 bases from J, the gap between germline ends came to 11 bases. CDR3 residues: CASSLGRTTNYGYTF. Here the CDR3 DNA reads TGTGCCAGCAGCTTGGGCAGAACCACTAACTATGGCTACACCTTC.

The chain recombines TRBV28 with TRBJ2-5, with a weak D call TRBD1 (5 bases). Germline-derived CDR1 and CDR2 are MDHEN and SYDVKM. CDR3 length: 14 residues. V dropped 5 bases and J dropped 2 bases, with 12 bases sitting between them. The CDR3 DNA is TGTGCCAGCAGTCCACGGACAACTCAAGAGACCCAGTACTTC. Its translation is CASSPRTTQETQYF.

This clone was recorded only once. The J gene is TRBJ1-2, the V gene TRBV28, with 9 bases aligning to TRBD1. CDR3 size: 14 residues. Germline V CDR1 and CDR2: MDHEN, SYDVKM. V lost 4 bases to trimming and J lost 3 bases; unmatched junction nucleotides: 3. CDR3 DNA sequence: TGTGCCAGCAGTTCACAGGGGGCGGACTATGGCTACACCTTC. This encodes CASSSQGADYGYTF.

The chain combines TRBV7-2 with TRBJ2-2; 8 bases agree with TRBD1. In germline, CDR1 is SGHTA, CDR2 FQGNSA. J gave up 1 base and V 2 bases, and 6 bases lay outside the gene matches. This CDR3 has 17 residues. In nucleotides, the CDR3 is TGTGCCAGCAGCTTATATGGGGGACAGGTGAACACCGGGGAGCTGTTTTTT. This sequence encodes CASSLYGGQVNTGELFF.

This clone was recorded a few times. The chain recombines TRBV5-1 with TRBJ2-1; 10 bases match TRBD2. J gave up 3 bases and V 4 bases, and 4 bases lay outside the gene matches. The CDR3 has 15 residues. Germline CDR1 SGHRS, CDR2 YFSETQ. The CDR3 here is CASSPWTSGYNEQFF. CDR3 DNA: TGCGCCAGCAGCCCGTGGACTAGCGGCTACAATGAGCAGTTCTTC.

J is TRBJ1-2 and V is TRBV4-2; 7 bases are shared with TRBD1. CDR1 LGHNA and CDR2 YNFKEQ come from the germline V gene. After removal of 4 bases from V and 2 bases from J, the junction contained 7 bases not matched to a gene. The CDR3 loop spans 15 amino acids. The CDR3 DNA reads TGTGCCAGCAGCCCCGACAGGGCCAAGAACTATGGCTACACCTTC. Protein product: CASSPDRAKNYGYTF.

The rearrangement joins TRBV7-2 to TRBJ1-3; possible D gene TRBD1, 6 bases. CDR1 is SGHTA and CDR2 is FQGNSA in the germline V gene. The CDR3 contains 16 residues. The V gene lost 5 bases and the J gene lost 0 bases, with 14 bases spanning the gap. The CDR3 region has the DNA TGTGCCAGCAGCCCAACAGGGCCCAGCTCTGGAAACACCATATATTTT. It is translated as CASSPTGPSSGNTIYF.

CDR3 DNA sequence: TGTGCCAGCAGCTTGGACACGACCCGGGCCGGGGAGCTGTTTTTT. This gives the protein CASSLDTTRAGELFF. The chain carries TRBV5-4 and TRBJ2-2; no definite D call. The CDR3 has 15 amino acids. V gave up 0 bases and J gave up 6 bases, with 12 bases separating them. CDR1 and CDR2 from the germline V gene are SGHNT and YYREEE (reference sequence).

The rearrangement uses TRBV7-2 and TRBJ2-3; no definite D call. The CDR3 spans 13 residues. CDR1 is SGHTA, CDR2 FQGNSA, per germline. V was cut by 4 bases and J by 0 bases, with 5 bases left in between. The CDR3 region is CASSSPSTDTQYF. DNA for the CDR3: TGTGCCAGCAGCTCTCCTAGCACAGATACGCAGTATTTT.

This clone came up once. The chain couples TRBV9 to TRBJ1-1; D is uncertain. Trimming cost V 4 bases and J 4 bases, with 14 bases left between them. The length of the CDR3 is 14 residues. The germline V gene encodes CDR1 SGDLS and CDR2 YYNGEE. The chain's CDR3 is CASSTSAVGTEAFF. The CDR3 region has the DNA TGTGCCAGCAGCACTTCGGCGGTAGGCACTGAAGCTTTCTTT. Full variable domain (outside the CDR3, taken from reference TRBV9 and TRBJ1-1): DSGVTQTPKHLITATGQRVTLRCSPRSGDLSVYWYQQSLDQGLQFLIQYYNGEERAKGNILERFSAQQFPDLHSELNLSSLELGDSALYFCASSTSAVGTEAFFGQGTRLTVV.

This chain joins TRBV5-1 and TRBJ2-1, with D perhaps TRBD2 (5 bases). Trimming shortened V by 0 bases and J by 1 base, and 8 bases separated the two germline ends. CDR1 and CDR2 (germline): SGHRS, YFSETQ. The CDR3 loop spans 15 amino acids. The CDR3 DNA is TGCGCCAGCAGCTTGGAGGACTCTTCCTACAATGAGCAGTTCTTC. Protein sequence: CASSLEDSSYNEQFF.

This clone appeared once. V is TRBV9 and J is TRBJ2-5, with D possibly matching TRBD2 (6 bases). CDR3 size: 13 residues. CDR1 and CDR2 from the germline V gene are SGDLS and YYNGEE. V lost 4 bases, J lost 2 bases, and 9 bases lay in between. CDR3: CASSPGGQETQYF. CDR3 nucleotides: TGTGCCAGCAGCCCCGGAGGGCAAGAGACCCAGTACTTC.

The chain recombines TRBV11-2 with TRBJ2-5; 10 bases are shared with TRBD2. The CDR3 is 15 residues long. Germline trimming cut 6 bases from V and 5 bases from J; bases unmatched to any gene: 9. CDR1 and CDR2 (germline): SGHAT, FQNNGV. CDR3 protein: CASRAGLAKRETQYF. The CDR3 region has the DNA TGTGCCAGCAGGGCGGGACTAGCGAAAAGGGAGACCCAGTACTTC.

The chain has TRBV5-6 and TRBJ2-3; 9 nucleotides match TRBD2. V was clipped by 4 bases and J by 7 bases; unmatched bases: 4. There are 13 residues in the CDR3. Per germline, CDR1 SGHDT and CDR2 YYEEEE. In nucleotides, the CDR3 is TGTGCCAGCAGCGCCGGGACTAGCTATACGCAGTATTTT. Translation gives CASSAGTSYTQYF.

Details on this clone: The junction departs from the called germline gene at one end, perhaps through a read error. This chain links TRBV13 with TRBJ1-2, with 8 bases matching TRBD1. Germline V gene data show CDR1 as PRHDT and CDR2 as FYEKMQ (reference sequence). The CDR3 has 14 residues. CDR3 protein: CASSPTRGRAGYPF. Written as DNA, the CDR3 is TGTGCCAGCAGCCCGACCAGGGGGCGCGCCGGCTACCCCTTC.